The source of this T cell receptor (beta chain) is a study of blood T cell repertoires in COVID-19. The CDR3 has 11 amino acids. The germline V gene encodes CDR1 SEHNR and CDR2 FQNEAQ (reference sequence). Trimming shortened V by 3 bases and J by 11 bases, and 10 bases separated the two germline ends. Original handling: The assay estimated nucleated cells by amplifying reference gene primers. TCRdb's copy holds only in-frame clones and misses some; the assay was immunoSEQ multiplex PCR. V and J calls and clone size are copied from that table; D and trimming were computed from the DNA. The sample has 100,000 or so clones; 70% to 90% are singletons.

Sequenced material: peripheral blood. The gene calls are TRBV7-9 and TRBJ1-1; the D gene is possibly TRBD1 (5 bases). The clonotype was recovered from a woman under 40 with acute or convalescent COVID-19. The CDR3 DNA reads TGTGCCAGCAGCTTGACAGAGACGGCTTTCTTT. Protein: CASSLTETAFF.